The next 18 T cell receptor beta chains were all read from a single sample in a study of T cells in Graves' hyperthyroidism and ophthalmopathy. Authors of the study amplified TCR beta CDR3 regions from RNA transcripts. An initial round of RT-PCR targeting the TCR CDR3 relied on the HTBI primer set. TCRdb processed the multiplex PCR reads anew with MiXCR; each CDR3 protein has one entry. This table holds hundreds of thousands of distinct CDR3 sequences, about 20% found once. The sequenced material came from blood. The receptors originated from a man aged 25-45 years with Graves' ophthalmopathy.

This clonotype was counted only a few times. This sequence joins TRBV7-3 and TRBJ1-1; D ambiguous. The V and J ends lost 1 base and 4 bases respectively, with 13 bases between them. This CDR3 spans 15 amino acids. CDR1 SGHTA and CDR2 FQGTGA come from the germline V gene. The CDR3 nucleotides read TGTGCCAGCAGCTTAAGGACCGCCGGGCTCACTGAAGCTTTCTTT. Residues: CASSLRTAGLTEAFF.

This sequence joins TRBV13 and TRBJ1-2; D gene ambiguous. The length of the CDR3 is 14 residues. The germline gives CDR1 PRHDT, CDR2 FYEKMQ (reference sequence). The V end was cut by 4 bases, the J end by 4 bases, with 13 bases between. CDR3 DNA sequence: TGTGCCAGCAGCTCCTCCACACCACGCTATGGCTACACCTTC. Its protein is CASSSSTPRYGYTF.

The chain couples TRBV9 to TRBJ2-1, with D maybe TRBD2 (6 bases). Deletions cut 3 bases from V and 0 bases from J, with 10 bases between. The germline gives CDR1 SGDLS, CDR2 YYNGEE. The length of the CDR3 is 15 residues. The CDR3 spells CASSEAGNSYNEQFF. The CDR3 DNA is TGTGCCAGCAGCGAAGCGGGTAACTCCTACAATGAGCAGTTCTTC.

This clonotype was recorded a few times. This chain uses TRBV13 with TRBJ2-5, with a possible D match to TRBD1 (5 bases). Germline CDR1 reads PRHDT; CDR2 reads FYEKMQ (reference sequence). Trimming took 0 bases from V and 5 from J, leaving 13 bases between them. This CDR3 comprises 15 residues. The chain's CDR3 is CASSLGGAIGETQYF. The CDR3 region has the DNA TGTGCCAGCAGCTTAGGTGGGGCAATCGGGGAGACCCAGTACTTC.

This clonotype was seen more than once but under ten times. The chain is built from TRBV7-8 and TRBJ2-7; D ambiguous. CDR1 SGHVS and CDR2 FQNEAQ come from the germline V gene. There are 12 residues in the CDR3. The ends were cut back, 1 base at V and 6 bases at J, with 7 bases in the middle. CDR3 protein: CASSLDVGEQYF. In DNA form, the CDR3 reads TGTGCCAGCAGCTTAGATGTCGGCGAGCAGTACTTC. The full variable domain, its missing parts supplied by reference TRBV7-8 and TRBJ2-7, is GAGVSQSPRYKVAKRGQDVALRCDPISGHVSLFWYQQALGQGPEFLTYFQNEAQLDKSGLPSDRFFAERPEGSVSTLKIQRTQQEDSAVYLCASSLDVGEQYFGPGTRLTVT.

This clonotype was picked up many times. This sequence joins TRBV20-1 and TRBJ2-7, with 9 bases aligning to TRBD1. Germline values: CDR1 DFQATT, CDR2 SNEGSKA (reference sequence). V lost 6 bases and J lost 0; bases outside the gene matches: 9. This CDR3 has 15 amino acids. CDR3 DNA: TGCAGTGCGCCGGACAGGGGACGGTACTCCTACGAGCAGTACTTC. Residues: CSAPDRGRYSYEQYF.

This clonotype occurred many times. J is TRBJ2-7 and V is TRBV28, with D maybe TRBD2 (5 bases). From germline, CDR1 is MDHEN and CDR2 SYDVKM. The CDR3 runs 14 residues. The ends were cut back, 3 bases at V and 2 bases at J, with 11 bases in the middle. The CDR3 region is CASSFGEAPYEQYF. Here the CDR3 DNA reads TGTGCCAGCAGTTTCGGGGAAGCCCCCTACGAGCAGTACTTC.

This chain uses TRBV9 with TRBJ2-3; 12 bases map to TRBD2. CDR1 is SGDLS and CDR2 is YYNGEE in the germline V gene. The CDR3 sequence is 17 residues long. V lost 3 bases and J lost 3; bases outside the gene matches: 8. CDR3 residues: CASSAFPTSGSTDTQYF. DNA of the CDR3: TGTGCCAGCAGCGCCTTCCCGACTAGCGGGAGTACAGATACGCAGTATTTT.

The chain links TRBV20-1 to TRBJ1-5, with D unclear. Trimming took 4 bases from V and 1 from J, leaving 8 bases between them. This CDR3 region has 13 residues. Per germline, CDR1 DFQATT and CDR2 SNEGSKA (reference sequence). DNA of the CDR3: TGCAGTGCTATGACGGGGAGCAATCAGCCCCAGCATTTT. This sequence encodes CSAMTGSNQPQHF.

The rearrangement joins TRBV5-6 to TRBJ2-3, with a weak D call TRBD2 (6 bases). Germline V gene data show CDR1 as SGHDT and CDR2 as YYEEEE. The CDR3 spans 13 residues. Trimming shortened V by 4 bases and J by 6 bases, and 12 bases separated the two germline ends. The CDR3 bases are TGTGCCAGCAGCCTGGACTACGGGGATACGCAGTATTTT. This translates into CASSLDYGDTQYF. Filled out from reference TRBV5-6 and TRBJ2-3, the complete variable domain reads DAGVTQSPTHLIKTRGQQVTLRCSPKSGHDTVSWYQQALGQGPQFIFQYYEEEERQRGNFPDRFSGHQFPNYSSELNVNALLLGDSALYLCASSLDYGDTQYFGPGTRLTVL.

The CDR3 reads CATSRGLAAYTDTQYF. In DNA, the CDR3 is TGTGCCACCAGCAGAGGACTAGCGGCATACACAGATACGCAGTATTTT. V is TRBV15 and J is TRBJ2-3, with 9 nucleotides matching TRBD2. Germline CDR1 reads LNHNV; CDR2 reads YYDKDF (reference sequence). With V trimmed by 1 base and J by 2 bases, 4 bases remained unmatched. This CDR3 has 16 amino acids.

This clonotype was seen at least ten times. This chain joins TRBV30 and TRBJ1-5; D call uncertain. V was shortened by 2 bases and J by 1 base, with 6 bases between the two germline ends. Germline values: CDR1 GTSNPN, CDR2 SVGIG (reference sequence). This CDR3 region has 13 residues. CDR3 sequence: CAWSPDSNQPQHF. In DNA, the CDR3 is TGTGCCTGGAGTCCCGACAGCAATCAGCCCCAGCATTTT.

This clonotype has a count of ten or more. V is TRBV20-1 and J is TRBJ2-1; no clear D gene. Germline lookup yields CDR1 DFQATT and CDR2 SNEGSKA (reference sequence). V gave up 4 bases and J gave up 5 bases, with 15 bases separating them. The CDR3 is 14 residues long. CDR3 amino acids: CSAIVPNSDNEQFF. The CDR3 DNA follows: TGCAGTGCTATAGTCCCGAATAGTGACAATGAGCAGTTCTTC.

The chain has TRBV6-1 and TRBJ2-1; TRBD2 matches at 7 bases. After removal of 5 bases from V and 2 bases from J, the junction contained 12 bases not matched to a gene. Germline values: CDR1 MNHNS, CDR2 SASEGT. The CDR3 is 17 amino acids. CDR3 bases: TGTGCCAGCAGTCTTGATCGCCTAGCGGCAACCTACAATGAGCAGTTCTTC. This translates into CASSLDRLAATYNEQFF.

This chain connects TRBV28 to TRBJ2-5; D is unresolved. Germline lookup yields CDR1 MDHEN and CDR2 SYDVKM. This CDR3 spans 15 amino acids. Trimming left V 6 bases short and J 4 bases short, with 18 bases between. The CDR3 DNA reads as TGTGCCAGCAGCCAGGACCCGAATAGTATAGAGACCCAGTACTTC. Translating it yields CASSQDPNSIETQYF.

In this sample, this clonotype turned up a few times. The rearrangement links TRBV27 to TRBJ1-3; no firm D call. The V end lost 3 bases, the J end lost 3 bases, and 12 bases lay between the germline ends. CDR3 length: 15 amino acids. Germline V gene lookup returns CDR1 MNHEY and CDR2 SMNVEV (reference sequence). CDR3 DNA: TGTGCCAGCAGTTTGACCCCTGCAAATGGAAACACCATATATTTT. Protein sequence: CASSLTPANGNTIYF.

This clonotype came up a few times. The CDR3 protein is CASSPGRAQETQYF. CDR3 in DNA: TGTGCCAGCAGCCCCGGGAGGGCCCAAGAGACCCAGTACTTC. This chain connects TRBV12-3 or TRBV12-4 to TRBJ2-5; 8 bases fit TRBD2. V shed 6 bases and J 1 base; nucleotides not matched to a gene: 4. The CDR3 contains 14 residues.

There are a few counts of this clonotype. The V and J genes are TRBV27 and TRBJ2-3; TRBD2 agrees at 10 bases. CDR1 MNHEY and CDR2 SMNVEV come from the germline V gene (reference sequence). The ends lost 1 base at V and 1 base at J; junction bases unmatched: 8. The CDR3 consists of 18 residues. CDR3 sequence reads: CASSLLYLGTSGTDTQYF. The CDR3 bases are TGTGCCAGCAGTTTATTATACTTGGGGACTAGCGGCACAGATACGCAGTATTTT.